The clone carrying this TCR beta chain has more than one count but fewer than ten. Trimming shortened V by 4 bases and J by 5 bases, and 15 bases separated the two germline ends. From germline, CDR1 is SNHLY and CDR2 FYNNEI. The CDR3 has 15 amino acids. The data are from a study of T cell responses to AZD1222 COVID-19 vaccine. Generated by immunoSEQ multiplex PCR, the TCRdb table keeps only in-frame clones and is missing some. The data show 85,000 or so clones, 75% to 95% seen once. This TCR came from an adult who received the AZD1222 COVID-19 vaccine. This sample comprised peripheral blood, obtained 28 days after the second AZD1222 dose. V usage is TRBV2 and J usage is TRBJ2-1; D not certain. This chain's CDR3 is CASSGPLQKDNEQFF. CDR3 in DNA: TGTGCCAGCAGTGGTCCGCTCCAGAAAGACAATGAGCAGTTCTTC.